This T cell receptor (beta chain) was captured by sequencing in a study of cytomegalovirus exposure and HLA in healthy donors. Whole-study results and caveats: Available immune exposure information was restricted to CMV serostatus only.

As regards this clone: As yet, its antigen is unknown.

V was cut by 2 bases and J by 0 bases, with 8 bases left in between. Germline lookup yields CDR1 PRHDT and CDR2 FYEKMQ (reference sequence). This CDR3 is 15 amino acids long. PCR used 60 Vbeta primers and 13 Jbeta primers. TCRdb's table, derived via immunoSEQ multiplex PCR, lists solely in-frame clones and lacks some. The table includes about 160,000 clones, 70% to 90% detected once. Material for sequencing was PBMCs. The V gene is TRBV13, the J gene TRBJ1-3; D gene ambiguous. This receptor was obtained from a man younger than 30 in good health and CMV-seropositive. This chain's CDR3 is CASSLRRVSGNTIYF. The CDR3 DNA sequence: TGTGCCAGCAGCTTAAGGAGGGTCTCTGGAAACACCATATATTTT.